This T cell receptor (beta chain) was observed in a study of cytomegalovirus exposure and HLA in healthy donors. PCR involved 60 Vbeta and 13 Jbeta primers. The protocol was immunoSEQ multiplex PCR, while the TCRdb copy is restricted to in-frame clones and leaves out a portion. The sample holds fewer than 150,000 clones, around 80% seen once. General observations from the study: The study put some 150 TCR beta chains on its list as cytomegalovirus-associated.

Comment on this clone: Its target is unknown.

Per the germline V gene, CDR1 is GTSNPN and CDR2 is SVGIG (reference sequence). CDR3 length: 15 amino acids. The sample consisted of PBMCs. The rearrangement uses TRBV30 and TRBJ2-5, with 7 bases fitting TRBD1. The DNA end lines up better with TRBJ2-7; the J call may be wrong. This sequence originates from a middle-aged man in good health and CMV-seropositive. The CDR3 DNA reads TGTGCCTGGGACCTCATGGGGACAGTTCCTTACGAGCAGTACTTC. This codes for CAWDLMGTVPYEQYF.